Sequencing of this T cell receptor beta chain was carried out in a study of T-cell reconstitution after alpha-beta-depleted transplantation in children. General study findings and limits: About two months after transplant, alpha-beta T cells reportedly came from several hundred expanded graft clones. High day-60 TCRbeta diversity in some patients came from surviving recipient T cells and thymic progenitors.

CDR1 is MNHEY and CDR2 is SVGEGT in the germline V gene. The V and J ends lost 7 bases and 5 bases, in that order; junction bases with no gene match: 17. The CDR3 is made up of 17 amino acids. This clonotype came up a few times. Its antigen is currently unknown. For TCRbeta, the library was prepared with unique molecular identifiers. One entry per CDR3 protein results from TCRdb running MiXCR on the PCR reads. The data hold 480,000 or so distinct CDR3 sequences, with 8% to 11% observed a single time. The chain couples TRBV6-2 or TRBV6-3 to TRBJ2-3; 8 nucleotides agree with TRBD2. The sequence was obtained from a child younger than 10 with inherited bone marrow failure, due to receive a stem cell transplant. Sequences were derived from PBMCs, sampled before TCRalphabeta/CD19-depleted stem cell transplant. In DNA, the CDR3 is TGTGCCAGCAAAAAAGAAGCGGGGGCGATCACCTTAGATACGCAGTATTTT. Encoded protein: CASKKEAGAITLDTQYF.